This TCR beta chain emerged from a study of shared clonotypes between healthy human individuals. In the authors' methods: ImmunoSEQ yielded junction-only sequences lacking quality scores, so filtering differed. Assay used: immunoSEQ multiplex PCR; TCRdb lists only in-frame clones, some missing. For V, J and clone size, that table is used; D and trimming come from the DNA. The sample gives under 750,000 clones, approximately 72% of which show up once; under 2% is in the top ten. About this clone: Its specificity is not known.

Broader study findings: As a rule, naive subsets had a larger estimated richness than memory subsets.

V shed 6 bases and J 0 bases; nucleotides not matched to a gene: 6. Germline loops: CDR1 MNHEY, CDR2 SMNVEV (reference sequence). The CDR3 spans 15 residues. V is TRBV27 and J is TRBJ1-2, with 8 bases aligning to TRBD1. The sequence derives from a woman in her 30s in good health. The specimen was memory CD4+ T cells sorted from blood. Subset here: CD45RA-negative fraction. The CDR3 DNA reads TGTGCCAGCAGACGGACAGGGATGTCTAACTATGGCTACACCTTC. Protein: CASRRTGMSNYGYTF.